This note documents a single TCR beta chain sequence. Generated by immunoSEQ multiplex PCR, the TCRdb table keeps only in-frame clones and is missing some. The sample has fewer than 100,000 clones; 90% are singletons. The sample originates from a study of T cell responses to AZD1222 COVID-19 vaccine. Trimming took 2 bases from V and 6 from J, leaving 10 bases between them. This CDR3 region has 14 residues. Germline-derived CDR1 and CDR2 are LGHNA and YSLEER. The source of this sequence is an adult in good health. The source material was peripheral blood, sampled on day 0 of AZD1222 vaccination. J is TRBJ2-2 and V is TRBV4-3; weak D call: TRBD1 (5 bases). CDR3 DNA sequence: TGCGCCAGCAGCCAACAGGGTTGGGCCGGGGAGCTGTTTTTT. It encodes CASSQQGWAGELFF.